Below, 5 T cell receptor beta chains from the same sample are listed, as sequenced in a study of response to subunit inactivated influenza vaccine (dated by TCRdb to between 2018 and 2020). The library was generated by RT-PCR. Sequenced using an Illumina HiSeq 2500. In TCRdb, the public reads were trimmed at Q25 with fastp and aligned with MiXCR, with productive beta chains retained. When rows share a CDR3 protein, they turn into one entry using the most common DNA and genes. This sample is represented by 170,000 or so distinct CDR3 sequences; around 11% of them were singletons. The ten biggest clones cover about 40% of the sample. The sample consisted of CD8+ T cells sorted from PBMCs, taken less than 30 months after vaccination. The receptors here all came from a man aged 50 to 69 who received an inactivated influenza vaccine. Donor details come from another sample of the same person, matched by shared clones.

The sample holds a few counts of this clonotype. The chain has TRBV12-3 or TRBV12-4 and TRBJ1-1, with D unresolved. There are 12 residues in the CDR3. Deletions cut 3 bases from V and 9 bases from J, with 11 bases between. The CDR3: CASSFGWQKAFF. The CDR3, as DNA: TGTGCCAGCAGTTTCGGGTGGCAGAAAGCTTTCTTT.

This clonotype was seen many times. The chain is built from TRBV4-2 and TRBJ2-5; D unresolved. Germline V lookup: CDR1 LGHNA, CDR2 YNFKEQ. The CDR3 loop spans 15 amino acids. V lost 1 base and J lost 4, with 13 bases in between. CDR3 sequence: CASSQGLRLLETQYF. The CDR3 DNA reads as TGTGCCAGCAGCCAAGGCTTGAGACTCTTAGAGACCCAGTACTTC.

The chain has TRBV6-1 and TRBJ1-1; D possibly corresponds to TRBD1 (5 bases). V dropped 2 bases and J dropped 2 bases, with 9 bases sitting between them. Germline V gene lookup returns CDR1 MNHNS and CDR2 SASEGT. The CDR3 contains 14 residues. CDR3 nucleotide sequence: TGTGCCAGCAGTGAATGGCAGGGAAACACTGAAGCTTTCTTT. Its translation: CASSEWQGNTEAFF.

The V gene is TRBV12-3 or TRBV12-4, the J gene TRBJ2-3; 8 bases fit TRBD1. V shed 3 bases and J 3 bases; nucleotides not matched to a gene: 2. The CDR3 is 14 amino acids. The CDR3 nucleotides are TGTGCCAGCAGTTTGGACAGGGCGACAGATACGCAGTATTTT. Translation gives CASSLDRATDTQYF.

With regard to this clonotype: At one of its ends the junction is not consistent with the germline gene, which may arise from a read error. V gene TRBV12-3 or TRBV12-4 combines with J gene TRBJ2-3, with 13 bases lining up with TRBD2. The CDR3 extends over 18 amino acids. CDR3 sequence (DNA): TGTACCAGCAGTTTAGGACTAGCGGGGGTGATATATGCAGATACGCAGTATTTT. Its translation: CTSSLGLAGVIYADTQYF.